This T cell receptor (beta chain) stems from a study of blood T cell repertoires in COVID-19. Repertoires were generated with immunoSEQ multiplex PCR, while TCRdb's copy carries only in-frame clones and drops some. The sample holds roughly 100,000 clones, about four fifths seen once. Germline loops: CDR1 LGHDT, CDR2 YNNKEL (reference sequence). V dropped 4 bases and J dropped 4 bases, with 7 bases sitting between them. The CDR3 totals 12 residues. Specimen: peripheral blood. This chain joins TRBV3-1 (or the pseudogene TRBV3-2) and TRBJ2-5, with TRBD1 as a possible D gene (6 bases). The TCR sequence derives from a woman of 80 years or more with acute or convalescent COVID-19. CDR3 in DNA: TGTGCCAGCAGCCCGGACAGAGAGACCCAGTACTTC. It specifies CASSPDRETQYF.